This T cell receptor beta chain was retrieved from a study of blood T cell repertoires in COVID-19 (dated by TCRdb to 2018 to 2021). Background on the whole study: Samples covering the acute and convalescent phases of COVID-19 were provided by collaborators in the United States, Italy and Spain. The prospective study material was composed of cDNA or gDNA derived from T cells, B-cell-depleted T cells, or PBMCs. Subjects who had been exposed to COVID-19, were actively infected with it, or had recovered from it provided the deeply sampled blood TCRbeta repertoires that made up the dataset. A freely available public database, intended as a resource for researchers studying the immune response to SARS-CoV-2, is where the repertoires were released. The samples were drawn from the first 160 participants of the ongoing ImmuneRACE study and from more than 1,000 subjects provided by 6 global collaborators. The sample metadata nearly always contained a de-identified subject ID, COVID-19 status, age in years and sex. Where available, HLA class I and class II types were taken from metadata supplied by the sample provider and were not determined by assay-based typing.

Paper-wide results and their limitations: How much clinical and demographic metadata was included differed by source and by participant, and the metadata was provided uncurated.

The CDR3 measures 12 amino acids from cysteine to phenylalanine. Kept here is only the CDR3 DNA, which spans 36 bases and is read in frame from base 1. V lost 3 bases and J lost 4 bases; the stretch between them is 4 bases long. Sequences SNHLY (CDR1) and FYNNEI (CDR2) are obtained from the germline V gene. This clone was recorded only once. Its antigen is currently not known. No per-base quality is available; no much larger clone lies one base away. TCRbeta CDR3 regions were amplified from genomic DNA using the immunoSEQ Assay, a bias-controlled multiplex PCR. The authors' analysis ran thus. The number of nucleated cells in each sample was estimated by amplification of reference gene primers within the assay. To quantify the absolute abundance of each unique TCRbeta CDR3 rearrangement, sequence reads were collapsed and filtered. Productive Simpson clonality was computed per sample as the square root of Simpson's diversity index over productive rearrangements. TCRdb re-hosts the immuneACCESS table, in-frame sequences only. Its copies lack some clones; in the studies checked, an unresolved V gene accounts for under half of them, and the cause for the rest is not known. V, J and clone size derive from that table, while D and trimming were established from the DNA sequence. The sample includes around 250,000 clones, with approximately 90% observed a single time. Of the sample, 1.2% is held by the ten largest clones.

Participants in the prospective study were enrolled through a virtual design, were aged roughly 18 to 90 years, and lived in about 25 United States geographic areas. In the prospective study, cohorts were assigned on the basis of participant-reported clinical history obtained from a screening survey and a study questionnaire. In the prospective study, mobile phlebotomists collected whole blood, serum and a nasopharyngeal or oropharyngeal swab from each participant. Participants in the prospective study had the option to provide additional blood draws and questionnaires over an approximately 2-month period. Before DNA extraction, blood samples from the prospective study were shipped at room temperature or frozen.

The TCR was taken from a human donor in a cohort exposed to, infected with or recovered from COVID-19 (not recorded which). The donor label of this sample is uncertain. The chain was built from TRBV2 and TRBJ2-4; no confident D gene assignment can be made. Specimen: PBMCs or T cells enriched from blood (not recorded which). CDR3 loop: CASSDPKNIQYF. The nucleotides read TGTGCCAGCAGTGACCCTAAAAACATTCAGTACTTC.